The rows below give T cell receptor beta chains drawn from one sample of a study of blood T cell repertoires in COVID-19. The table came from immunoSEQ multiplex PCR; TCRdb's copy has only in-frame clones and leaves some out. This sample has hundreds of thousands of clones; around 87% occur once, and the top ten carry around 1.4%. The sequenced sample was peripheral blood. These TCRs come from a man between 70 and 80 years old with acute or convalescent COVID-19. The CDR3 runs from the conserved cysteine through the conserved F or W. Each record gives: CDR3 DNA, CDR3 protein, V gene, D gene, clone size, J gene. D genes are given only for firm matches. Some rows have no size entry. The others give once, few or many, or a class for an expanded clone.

DNA: TGCGCCAGCAGCGGCCACAGGGGGCCCCTTGGAACTGAAGCTTTCTTT; CDR3: CASSGHRGPLGTEAFF; V: TRBV4-1; D: TRBD1; size: NA; J: TRBJ1-1
DNA: TGTGCCAGCAGCTGGAGTACAGGCCCCAATCAGCCCCAGCATTTT; CDR3: CASSWSTGPNQPQHF; V: TRBV7-2; D: NA; size: NA; J: TRBJ1-5
DNA: TGTGCCACCAGCAGAGGCACAGGGAATACCTACGAGCAGTACTTC; CDR3: CATSRGTGNTYEQYF; V: TRBV15; D: NA; size: NA; J: TRBJ2-7
DNA: TGTGCCAGCTCACCGGGTAGGGGTAGGGTCTCTGAAGCTTTCTTT; CDR3: CASSPGRGRVSEAFF; V: TRBV18; D: NA; size: NA; J: TRBJ1-1
DNA: TGTGCCAGCAGCTTAGGAATGGGGGGGCCCGACGAGCAGTACTTC; CDR3: CASSLGMGGPDEQYF; V: TRBV7-2; D: NA; size: NA; J: TRBJ2-7
DNA: TGTGCCAGCAGTCAAGCTAAACAGGGAACCCATAGCAATCAGCCCCAGCATTTT; CDR3: CASSQAKQGTHSNQPQHF; V: TRBV6-1; D: NA; size: NA; J: TRBJ1-5
DNA: TGTGCCAGCAGTTCTAAGCGGGGGGCCCTCGACGAGACCCAGTACTTC; CDR3: CASSSKRGALDETQYF; V: TRBV6-2/TRBV6-3; D: TRBD2; size: NA; J: TRBJ2-5
DNA: TGCAGTGCTAGTCCCACCAATGGAGGTAATCAGTACTTC; CDR3: CSASPTNGGNQYF; V: TRBV20-1; D: NA; size: NA; J: TRBJ2-4
DNA: TGTGCCACCAGCGGGGGACAGGGGTATGAAAAACTGTTTTTT; CDR3: CATSGGQGYEKLFF; V: TRBV15; D: TRBD1; size: NA; J: TRBJ1-4
DNA: TGTGCCAGCAGTAGACAGGGGGGCCCGTCCTACAATGAGCAGTTCTTC; CDR3: CASSRQGGPSYNEQFF; V: TRBV28; D: TRBD1; size: NA; J: TRBJ2-1
DNA: TGCAGTGCTAGTCAGACGGCGGGAGGAGAGACCCAGTACTTC; CDR3: CSASQTAGGETQYF; V: TRBV20-1; D: TRBD2; size: NA; J: TRBJ2-5
DNA: TGTGCCAGCAGTTACTCGAGCGGGGGGTCCTACAATGAGCAGTTCTTC; CDR3: CASSYSSGGSYNEQFF; V: TRBV6-2/TRBV6-3; D: TRBD2; size: NA; J: TRBJ2-1
DNA: TGTGCCTGGAACAGTGGTAGTTACGAGCAGTACTTC; CDR3: CAWNSGSYEQYF; V: TRBV30; D: NA; size: NA; J: TRBJ2-7
DNA: TGTGCCAGCTCCAACGGGGAGTGGACAGATACGCAGTATTTT; CDR3: CASSNGEWTDTQYF; V: TRBV9; D: NA; size: NA; J: TRBJ2-3
DNA: TGTGCCAGCAGCGGGGCCGGGGGGACCCAGGGCACCGGGGAGCTGTTTTTT; CDR3: CASSGAGGTQGTGELFF; V: TRBV11-3; D: TRBD2; size: NA; J: TRBJ2-2
DNA: TGTGCCAGCAGTAATCCAGGGCTTGACTATGGCTACACCTTC; CDR3: CASSNPGLDYGYTF; V: TRBV6-5; D: NA; size: NA; J: TRBJ1-2
DNA: TGTGCCAGCCGCCGCGGGGCCACCGGGGAGCTGTTTTTT; CDR3: CASRRGATGELFF; V: TRBV11-2; D: NA; size: NA; J: TRBJ2-2
DNA: TGTGCCAGCAGCTTAGGACTAGCGGGAGGGCGCAGAGATACGCAGTATTTT; CDR3: CASSLGLAGGRRDTQYF; V: TRBV7-2; D: TRBD2; size: NA; J: TRBJ2-3
DNA: TGCGCCAGCAGCTTACAGGTACCCACCTACGAGCAGTACTTC; CDR3: CASSLQVPTYEQYF; V: TRBV5-1; D: NA; size: NA; J: TRBJ2-7
DNA: TGTGCCAGCAGCGTAGCTACTAATCCCGCCGGGGAGCTGTTTTTT; CDR3: CASSVATNPAGELFF; V: TRBV9; D: NA; size: NA; J: TRBJ2-2
DNA: TGTGCCAGCAGCAAAAACTGGGGTTGGACAGCGAACACTGAAGCTTTCTTT; CDR3: CASSKNWGWTANTEAFF; V: TRBV21-1; D: NA; size: NA; J: TRBJ1-1
DNA: TGTGCCAGCAGAACCGGGACACTCTACAATGAGCAGTTCTTC; CDR3: CASRTGTLYNEQFF; V: TRBV27; D: NA; size: NA; J: TRBJ2-1
DNA: TGCGCCAGCAGCTTGGGGAGGGGAGAGGAGCTGTTTTTT; CDR3: CASSLGRGEELFF; V: TRBV5-1; D: NA; size: NA; J: TRBJ2-2
DNA: TGTGCCAGCAGCCATACCGGGACTCGAAAATACGAGCAGTACTTC; CDR3: CASSHTGTRKYEQYF; V: TRBV5-8; D: NA; size: NA; J: TRBJ2-7
DNA: TGTGCCTGGAGTGTAGTAGGGAGGGTAGATACGCAGTATTTT; CDR3: CAWSVVGRVDTQYF; V: TRBV30; D: TRBD2; size: NA; J: TRBJ2-3
DNA: TGTGCCAGCAGCTTACTCGGGGGAATCAATGAGCAGTTCTTC; CDR3: CASSLLGGINEQFF; V: TRBV7-2; D: NA; size: once; J: TRBJ2-1